Below are 23 T cell receptor beta chains sequenced from a single sample in a study of blood T cell repertoires in COVID-19. Sequencing used immunoSEQ multiplex PCR; TCRdb keeps in-frame clones, though not all of them. The sample holds about 130,000 clones, over 75% seen once. The sample was peripheral blood. The origin of the receptors is a woman aged 60 to 75 with acute or convalescent COVID-19.

The V call is TRBV28, the J call TRBJ2-1, with D possibly matching TRBD1 (5 bases). This CDR3 is 15 amino acids long. V was pared by 2 bases and J by 9 bases, with 17 bases between. The germline V gene encodes CDR1 MDHEN and CDR2 SYDVKM. The CDR3 sequence: CASSLQLGVGSEQFF. The CDR3 coding sequence is TGTGCCAGCAGTTTACAGTTAGGGGTAGGAAGTGAGCAGTTCTTC.

CDR3 protein: CASSLNQRGGREAFF. CDR3 bases: TGTGCCAGCAGCTTAAACCAGAGAGGGGGCAGGGAAGCTTTCTTT. The chain employs TRBV3-1 (or the pseudogene TRBV3-2) and TRBJ1-1, with 7 nucleotides matching TRBD1. CDR3 length: 15 amino acids. Germline loops: CDR1 LGHDT, CDR2 YNNKEL (reference sequence). J gave up 8 bases and V 5 bases, and 14 bases lay outside the gene matches.

This chain joins TRBV19 and TRBJ1-5, with TRBD1 identical over 10 bases. This CDR3 has 14 amino acids. Germline V gene lookup returns CDR1 LNHDA and CDR2 SQIVND (reference sequence). J lost 4 bases, V lost 5 bases, and 2 bases had no gene match. The CDR3 region is CASSSGQGNQPQHF. For the CDR3, the DNA is TGTGCCAGTAGTTCGGGACAGGGGAATCAGCCCCAGCATTTT.

This chain connects TRBV5-6 to TRBJ1-2; D unresolved. The CDR3 consists of 14 residues. Trimming left V 4 bases short and J 4 bases short, with 14 bases between. The germline CDR1 and CDR2 sequences are SGHDT and YYEEEE. CDR3 nucleotides: TGTGCCAGCAGCGCCCCACGGTCCTTCTATGGCTACACCTTC. Its translation is CASSAPRSFYGYTF.

V gene TRBV28 combines with J gene TRBJ1-1; TRBD1 matches 12 bases. V was clipped by 5 bases and J by 5 bases; unmatched bases: 9. The CDR3 extends over 16 amino acids. Germline values: CDR1 MDHEN, CDR2 SYDVKM. CDR3 amino acids: CASSRAGTGGRTEAFF. Here the CDR3 DNA reads TGTGCCAGCAGTCGAGCCGGGACAGGGGGCCGGACTGAAGCTTTCTTT.

The rearrangement uses TRBV29-1 and TRBJ1-2, with no clear D. Trimming left V 0 bases short and J 4 bases short, with 12 bases between. Per germline, CDR1 SQVTM and CDR2 ANQGSEA. This CDR3 is 14 amino acids long. Here the CDR3 reads CSVEDLAQSYGYTF. The CDR3 coding sequence is TGCAGCGTTGAAGATTTGGCACAGAGCTATGGCTACACCTTC.

The chain uses TRBV19 and TRBJ2-7, with D perhaps matching TRBD2 (5 bases). This CDR3 is built from 15 residues. The V gene lost 8 bases and the J gene lost 2 bases, with 19 bases spanning the gap. The germline V gene encodes CDR1 LNHDA and CDR2 SQIVND (reference sequence). The chain's CDR3 is CASASYEGLAYEQYF. CDR3 nucleotide sequence: TGTGCCAGTGCAAGTTACGAGGGCCTTGCCTACGAGCAGTACTTC.

V and J are TRBV19 and TRBJ1-4, with D unresolved. CDR3 size: 16 residues. With 2 bases removed from V and 0 bases from J, the gap between germline ends came to 10 bases. The germline V gene has CDR1 LNHDA and CDR2 SQIVND (reference sequence). The CDR3 spells CASSILTVATNEKLFF. Written as DNA, the CDR3 is TGTGCCAGTAGTATACTTACAGTTGCAACTAATGAAAAACTGTTTTTT.

This clone was detected once. This chain connects TRBV24-1 to TRBJ2-1; the match to TRBD1 covers 7 bases. J lost 6 bases, V lost 3 bases, and 4 bases had no gene match. Germline loops: CDR1 KGHDR, CDR2 SFDVKD. The CDR3 extends over 14 amino acids. CDR3 protein: CATSDAGGANEQFF. The CDR3 DNA is TGTGCCACCAGTGATGCAGGGGGTGCCAATGAGCAGTTCTTC.

The J gene is TRBJ1-1, the V gene TRBV5-1; D gene uncertain. Germline CDR1 reads SGHRS; CDR2 reads YFSETQ. The V end was cut by 2 bases, the J end by 0 bases, with 11 bases between. The CDR3 loop spans 15 amino acids. The chain's CDR3 is CASSFGGLMNTEAFF. In DNA form, the CDR3 reads TGCGCCAGCAGCTTTGGCGGGCTAATGAACACTGAAGCTTTCTTT.

This clone was seen only once. CDR3 nucleotide sequence: TGTGCCAGCAGTCTAAAGGGGGGGCAGGTAGAGACCCAGTACTTC. Its protein product is CASSLKGGQVETQYF. The chain combines TRBV5-4 with TRBJ2-5; possible D gene TRBD2, 7 bases. The CDR3 loop spans 15 amino acids. Germline CDR1 is SGHNT and CDR2 is YYREEE (reference sequence). The ends were cut back, 5 bases at V and 4 bases at J, with 18 bases in the middle.

The chain carries TRBV5-1 and TRBJ1-2, with D possibly being TRBD1 (6 bases). In germline, CDR1 is SGHRS, CDR2 YFSETQ. This CDR3 spans 13 amino acids. Trimming left V 0 bases short and J 4 bases short, with 7 bases between. DNA for the CDR3: TGCGCCAGCAGCTTGGGCAGGGGCTATGGCTACACCTTC. Its protein is CASSLGRGYGYTF.

V gene TRBV29-1 combines with J gene TRBJ2-7; D possibly corresponds to TRBD2 (7 bases). Trimming stripped 6 bases from V and 4 bases from J, with 13 bases between. This CDR3 is built from 12 residues. The germline V gene has CDR1 SQVTM and CDR2 ANQGSEA. CDR3 residues: CSVKGGAYEQYF. The CDR3 bases are TGCAGCGTCAAGGGGGGGGCGTACGAGCAGTACTTC.

The chain has TRBV27 and TRBJ1-6; no firm D call. V lost 3 bases and J lost 0, with 21 bases in between. Germline V lookup: CDR1 MNHEY, CDR2 SMNVEV (reference sequence). The CDR3 covers 20 residues. The CDR3 nucleotides read TGTGCCAGCAGTTTTCCCCTCGGGGAGACTAAAAGCTCCTATAATTCACCCCTCCACTTT. Translating gives CASSFPLGETKSSYNSPLHF.

This chain connects TRBV30 to TRBJ1-4; 9 nucleotides align to TRBD1. V dropped 4 bases and J dropped 5; count of bases not matched to a gene: 5. Germline assignment: CDR1 GTSNPN and CDR2 SVGIG (reference sequence). There are 14 residues in the CDR3. The CDR3 coding sequence is TGTGCCTGGACCGGACAGGGGAAAAATGAAAAACTGTTTTTT. Amino acids: CAWTGQGKNEKLFF. The full variable domain, in which reference TRBV30 and TRBJ1-4 provide the parts outside the CDR3, is SQTIHQWPATLVQPVGSPLSLECTVEGTSNPNLYWYRQAAGRGLQLLFYSVGIGQISSEVPQNLSASRPQDRQFILSSKKLLLSDSGFYLCAWTGQGKNEKLFFGSGTQLSVL.

The V call is TRBV7-2, the J call TRBJ2-2; D possibly corresponds to TRBD2 (7 bases). Trimming removed 6 bases at V and 0 bases at J, with 11 bases between. CDR1 SGHTA and CDR2 FQGNSA come from the germline V gene. The CDR3 covers 15 residues. The CDR3 region is CASRPGGSNTGELFF. The CDR3 DNA is TGTGCCAGCAGGCCGGGGGGCTCGAACACCGGGGAGCTGTTTTTT.

V and J are TRBV7-9 and TRBJ2-7, with D possibly being TRBD1 (6 bases). V was clipped by 7 bases and J by 0 bases, with 13 bases between them. CDR3 size: 14 residues. CDR1 and CDR2 from the germline V gene are SEHNR and FQNEAQ (reference sequence). CDR3 DNA: TGTGCCAGCACCAATTCAGGGGCCTCCTACGAGCAGTACTTC. Its protein product is CASTNSGASYEQYF.

The gene calls are TRBV30 and TRBJ1-1, with no clear D. This CDR3 comprises 13 residues. Trimming stripped 3 bases from V and 4 bases from J, with 12 bases between. CDR1 is GTSNPN, CDR2 SVGIG, per germline (reference sequence). The CDR3 bases are TGTGCCTGGAGAGATTCAAGCCCCACTGAAGCTTTCTTT. Its translation: CAWRDSSPTEAFF.

This chain uses TRBV11-2 with TRBJ1-1; D unresolved. This CDR3 contains 14 residues. V was cut by 3 bases and J by 4 bases, with 12 bases left in between. Per the germline V gene, CDR1 is SGHAT and CDR2 is FQNNGV. This CDR3 reads CASSLGHGSTEAFF. The CDR3 bases are TGTGCCAGCAGCTTGGGTCATGGGAGCACTGAAGCTTTCTTT.

V is TRBV12-3 or TRBV12-4 and J is TRBJ2-1, with D possibly matching TRBD2 (6 bases). This CDR3 has 12 residues. V was shortened by 6 bases and J by 8 bases, with 11 bases between the two germline ends. In DNA form, the CDR3 reads TGTGCCAGCAGCAAGACTAGTGATGAGCAGTTCTTC. Protein: CASSKTSDEQFF.

The chain has TRBV24-1 and TRBJ2-5; 8 bases fit TRBD1. CDR1 is KGHDR and CDR2 is SFDVKD in the germline V gene. Trimming removed 6 bases from V and 4 bases from J; junction bases left unmatched: 9. The CDR3 runs to 15 residues. CDR3 coding DNA: TGTGCCACCAGTCCCCGACAGGGGCAGGGAGAGACCCAGTACTTC. Translation gives CATSPRQGQGETQYF.

The genes are TRBV19 and TRBJ1-3; no reliable D call. The CDR3 consists of 16 residues. Trimming pared 7 bases from V and 2 bases from J, leaving 18 bases between. Germline assignment: CDR1 LNHDA and CDR2 SQIVND (reference sequence). Here the CDR3 reads CASTTRGRGPGNTIYF. For the CDR3, the DNA is TGTGCCAGTACTACTCGAGGGAGAGGGCCTGGAAACACCATATATTTT.

This sequence joins TRBV18 and TRBJ1-1; 12 nucleotides line up with TRBD1. Germline assignment: CDR1 KGHSH and CDR2 LQKENI. V trimming: 0 bases; J trimming: 3 bases; junction bases outside the gene matches: 8. This CDR3 region has 18 residues. CDR3 sequence reads: CASSPPIGTGGSDTEAFF. DNA of the CDR3: TGTGCCAGCTCACCACCGATTGGGACAGGGGGCTCAGACACTGAAGCTTTCTTT.